This T cell receptor (beta chain) was retrieved from a study of vaccination and CD4 T cells after COVID-19. Researchers used the Oncomine TCR Beta short-read assay to sequence DNA from cultured CD4+ T cells. TCRdb independently ran MiXCR on the PCR reads; one entry per CDR3 protein. The repertoire has some 21,000 distinct CDR3 sequences, roughly half of them found once; the top ten carry approximately 9.9%. The study, taken as a whole, reports: Convalescent patients' median share of reactive clones seen only post-vaccination was 70% to 90%.

Treatment described: roughly ten-day PBMC culture with coronavirus spike peptide pools or control peptides (ViraFEST assay). ViraFEST used peptide pools to expand antigen-specific T cells before TCR sequencing. This clonotype was recorded a few times. Its cognate antigen is unknown. The receptor's source is a human donor who had recovered from COVID-19. Sample: CD4+ T cells from blood, cultured in vitro.

The CDR3 region has the DNA TGTGCCAGCAGTTGGGGGTTCGGCTCCTACGAGCAGTACTTC. This codes for CASSWGFGSYEQYF. V and J are TRBV6-2 or TRBV6-3 and TRBJ2-7, with D perhaps given as TRBD1 or TRBD2 (5 bases each). The germline V gene has CDR1 MNHEY and CDR2 SVGEGT. The CDR3 has 14 amino acids. Trimming took 4 bases from V and 0 from J, leaving 10 bases between them.